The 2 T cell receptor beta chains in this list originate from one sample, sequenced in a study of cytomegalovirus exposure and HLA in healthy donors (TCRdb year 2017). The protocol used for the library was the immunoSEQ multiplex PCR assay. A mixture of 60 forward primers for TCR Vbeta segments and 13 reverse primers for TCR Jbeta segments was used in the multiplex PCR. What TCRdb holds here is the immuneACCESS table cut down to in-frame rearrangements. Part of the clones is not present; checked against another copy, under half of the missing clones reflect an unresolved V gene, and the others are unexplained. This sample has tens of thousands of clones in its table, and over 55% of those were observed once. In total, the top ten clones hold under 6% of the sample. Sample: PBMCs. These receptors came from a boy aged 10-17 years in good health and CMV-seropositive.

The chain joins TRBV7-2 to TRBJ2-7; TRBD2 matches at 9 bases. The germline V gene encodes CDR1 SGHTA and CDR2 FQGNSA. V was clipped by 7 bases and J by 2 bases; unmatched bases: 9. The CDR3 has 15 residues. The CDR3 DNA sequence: TGTGCCAGCACGAAGGGGGCGGGAGGGCCCTACGAGCAGTACTTC. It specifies CASTKGAGGPYEQYF.

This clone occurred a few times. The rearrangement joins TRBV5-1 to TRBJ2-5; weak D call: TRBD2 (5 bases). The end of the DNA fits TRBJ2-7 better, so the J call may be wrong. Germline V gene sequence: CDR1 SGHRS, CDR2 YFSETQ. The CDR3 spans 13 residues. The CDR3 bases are TGCGCCAGCAGCTCGACGGGAATCTACGAGCAGTACTTC. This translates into CASSSTGIYEQYF.